The rows below give T cell receptor beta chains drawn from one sample of a study of blood T cell repertoires in COVID-19. Profiling relied on immunoSEQ multiplex PCR, and the TCRdb table lists in-frame clones only, not all of them. The table records about 370,000 clones, 91% of them present only once. Sequencing was performed on PBMCs or T cells enriched from blood (not recorded which). The origin of the receptors is a woman aged 40 to 55 who had been exposed to COVID-19. CDR3s include the opening cysteine and the closing phenylalanine or tryptophan. A D gene is named only where the DNA matches it firmly. Some rows have no size entry. The others give once, few or many, or a class for an expanded clone.

J,D,size,V,CDR3,DNA
TRBJ1-6,.,.,TRBV11-3,CASSLDGRENSPLHF,TGTGCCAGCAGCTTAGATGGCCGGGAAAATTCACCCCTCCACTTT
TRBJ2-2,TRBD1,.,TRBV5-1,CASSWTGQGELFF,TGCGCCAGCAGCTGGACAGGGCAGGGGGAGCTGTTTTTT
TRBJ1-1,.,.,TRBV27,CASSLRSTNTEAFF,TGTGCCAGCAGTTTAAGAAGCACCAACACTGAAGCTTTCTTT
TRBJ1-2,TRBD1,.,TRBV7-9,CASSPAQGTGANYGYTF,TGTGCCAGCAGCCCCGCCCAGGGGACAGGGGCAAACTATGGCTACACCTTC
TRBJ1-5,.,once,TRBV7-3,CASSLSEGQPQHF,TGTGCCAGCAGCCTCTCCGAGGGTCAGCCCCAGCATTTT
TRBJ2-2,.,.,TRBV24-1,CATSESPGHGELFF,TGTGCCACCAGTGAGTCCCCGGGACACGGGGAGCTGTTTTTT
TRBJ2-1,TRBD1,once,TRBV10-3,CAISEGTGSYNEQFF,TGTGCCATCAGTGAGGGGACAGGCTCCTACAATGAGCAGTTCTTC
TRBJ1-2,.,.,TRBV2,CASSVQSEEGYTF,TGTGCCAGCAGTGTTCAATCAGAGGAGGGCTACACCTTC
TRBJ2-7,.,.,TRBV12-3/TRBV12-4,CASSFRLYEQYF,TGTGCCAGCAGTTTCCGTCTCTACGAGCAGTACTTC
TRBJ1-1,.,.,TRBV18,CASSPPQAPWNTEAFF,TGTGCCAGCTCACCACCCCAGGCGCCTTGGAACACTGAAGCTTTCTTT
TRBJ1-2,TRBD1,.,TRBV3-1/TRBV3-2,CASSPRHPTGGHGYTF,TGTGCCAGCAGCCCACGCCATCCTACAGGGGGGCATGGCTACACCTTC
TRBJ2-1,TRBD2,.,TRBV6-2/TRBV6-3,CASSYRTSGRAPNEQFF,TGTGCCAGCAGTTATAGGACTAGCGGGAGGGCTCCCAATGAGCAGTTCTTC
TRBJ2-1,.,.,TRBV19,CASSIVKGVEQFF,TGTGCCAGTAGTATAGTTAAGGGAGTTGAGCAGTTCTTC
TRBJ1-5,.,once,TRBV7-8,CASSPHSDNSNQPQHF,TGTGCCAGCAGCCCCCACTCTGACAATAGCAATCAGCCCCAGCATTTT
TRBJ2-3,TRBD2,once,TRBV7-3,CASSLTRAGEQYF,TGTGCCAGCAGCTTAACTCGAGCGGGGGAGCAGTATTTT
TRBJ2-5,TRBD2,once,TRBV5-4,CASSLGGGGRWETQYF,TGTGCCAGCAGCTTGGGCGGGGGGGGCCGGTGGGAGACCCAGTACTTC
TRBJ2-7,.,.,TRBV28,CASTQLDTYEQYF,TGTGCCAGCACGCAGTTGGACACCTACGAGCAGTACTTC
TRBJ1-5,.,.,TRBV27,CASASGFSNQPQHF,TGTGCCAGCGCTTCAGGTTTTAGCAATCAGCCCCAGCATTTT
TRBJ1-1,.,.,TRBV6-7,CASTEYRPTGRLEAFF,TGTGCCAGCACAGAATACCGACCGACAGGCCGTCTTGAAGCTTTCTTT
TRBJ1-5,TRBD1,.,TRBV7-2,CASSSDRVDQPQHF,TGTGCCAGCAGCTCGGACAGGGTCGATCAGCCCCAGCATTTT
TRBJ2-3,.,.,TRBV5-1,CASSLVGTTSTDTQYF,TGCGCCAGCAGCTTGGTAGGGACAACTAGCACAGATACGCAGTATTTT
TRBJ1-5,.,.,TRBV4-1,CASSRGLLGGYNQPQHF,TGCGCCAGCAGCCGGGGCCTTCTGGGGGGATACAATCAGCCCCAGCATTTT
TRBJ1-5,TRBD1,.,TRBV7-9,CASSRGQSNQPQHF,TGTGCCAGCAGCCGGGGACAGAGCAATCAGCCCCAGCATTTT
TRBJ2-3,.,.,TRBV7-3,CASSLGAVPYPDTQYF,TGTGCCAGCAGCTTAGGTGCGGTACCCTACCCAGATACGCAGTATTTT
TRBJ1-3,.,.,TRBV19,CASSIGTNGNTIYF,TGTGCCAGTAGTATTGGGACTAATGGAAACACCATATATTTT
TRBJ2-7,.,.,TRBV7-2,CASSLAGIPYEQYF,TGTGCCAGCAGCTTGGCAGGGATTCCCTACGAGCAGTACTTC
TRBJ2-2,.,.,TRBV30,CAWSVGPGELFF,TGTGCCTGGAGTGTTGGCCCCGGGGAGCTGTTTTTT
TRBJ1-2,TRBD1,.,TRBV27,CASGTGQGGNYGYTF,TGTGCCAGCGGCACCGGACAGGGAGGTAACTATGGCTACACCTTC
TRBJ1-1,.,.,TRBV3-1/TRBV3-2,CASSQSNRGYLAEAFF,TGTGCCAGCAGCCAAAGTAATAGGGGATATCTGGCTGAAGCTTTCTTT
TRBJ1-1,.,once,TRBV7-2,CASSLIVDTEAFF,TGTGCCAGCAGCTTAATAGTAGACACTGAAGCTTTCTTT
TRBJ1-5,.,.,TRBV19,CASKIPGTKNQPQHF,TGTGCCAGTAAAATCCCCGGGACAAAAAATCAGCCCCAGCATTTT
TRBJ1-2,.,.,TRBV19,CASTGGGANSYGYTF,TGTGCCAGTACGGGAGGAGGGGCGAATAGCTATGGCTACACCTTC
TRBJ1-1,.,once,TRBV27,CASSPNQGGGTEAFF,TGTGCCAGCAGTCCCAACCAGGGTGGTGGCACTGAAGCTTTCTTT
TRBJ2-7,TRBD2,.,TRBV5-1,CASSLGLGGDYEQYF,TGCGCCAGCAGCTTGGGATTGGGAGGGGACTACGAGCAGTACTTC
TRBJ2-5,TRBD1,.,TRBV19,CASRQGQETQYF,TGTGCCAGCCGACAGGGCCAAGAGACCCAGTACTTC
TRBJ2-4,.,.,TRBV27,CASSLLVGDIQYF,TGTGCCAGCAGTTTACTAGTAGGTGACATTCAGTACTTC